Listed below are T cell receptor beta chains from one sample, sequenced in a study of T cell responses to AZD1222 COVID-19 vaccine. Sequenced by immunoSEQ multiplex PCR; TCRdb stores in-frame clones only, minus some. The table has roughly 200,000 clones, roughly nine tenths seen once. The input for sequencing was peripheral blood, taken 28 days after the second AZD1222 dose. These receptors were collected from an adult who received the AZD1222 COVID-19 vaccine. Each CDR3 is given with its conserved first and last residue. The order of the fields is V gene, J gene, D gene, clone size, CDR3 DNA, CDR3 protein. A D gene is named only where the DNA matches it firmly. Clone size is given for some rows only: seen once, a few or many times, or a class if the clone is expanded.

v_gene: TRBV9; j_gene: TRBJ1-1; d_gene: NA; abundance: NA; CDR3nt: TGTGCCAGCAGCGTAGATGGCAGAAGGAACACTGAAGCTTTCTTT; CDR3aa: CASSVDGRRNTEAFF
v_gene: TRBV2; j_gene: TRBJ1-1; d_gene: TRBD1; abundance: NA; CDR3nt: TGTGCCAGCGGCAGGGGGACTGAAGCTTTCTTT; CDR3aa: CASGRGTEAFF
v_gene: TRBV18; j_gene: TRBJ2-7; d_gene: TRBD2; abundance: NA; CDR3nt: TGTGCCAGCTCACCACGACTAGCGGGGGGGCCCTACGAGCAGTACTTC; CDR3aa: CASSPRLAGGPYEQYF
v_gene: TRBV6-5; j_gene: TRBJ1-2; d_gene: NA; abundance: NA; CDR3nt: TGTGCCAGCAGGTCGTACGCAGGTCCTGGCTATGGCTACACCTTC; CDR3aa: CASRSYAGPGYGYTF
v_gene: TRBV2; j_gene: TRBJ2-1; d_gene: NA; abundance: NA; CDR3nt: TGTGCCAGCAGTGATAAACAGGGAAGTATCGAGTTCTTC; CDR3aa: CASSDKQGSIEFF
v_gene: TRBV2; j_gene: TRBJ1-5; d_gene: NA; abundance: NA; CDR3nt: TGTGCCAGCAGTCCGGGCCGGAATCAGCCCCAGCATTTT; CDR3aa: CASSPGRNQPQHF
v_gene: TRBV15; j_gene: TRBJ2-5; d_gene: NA; abundance: NA; CDR3nt: TGTGCCACCAGCAGAGATTGGAGCGAGACCCAGTACTTC; CDR3aa: CATSRDWSETQYF
v_gene: TRBV2; j_gene: TRBJ2-1; d_gene: TRBD1; abundance: NA; CDR3nt: TGTGCCAGCAGTGAAGCCTCGGGCGTCTATCAGAACCCAGGGGGGCAGTTCTTC; CDR3aa: CASSEASGVYQNPGGQFF
v_gene: TRBV7-6; j_gene: TRBJ1-3; d_gene: NA; abundance: NA; CDR3nt: TGTGCCAGCAGCCCTCAGGGACACAGGAACTCTGGAAACACCATATATTTT; CDR3aa: CASSPQGHRNSGNTIYF
v_gene: TRBV4-2; j_gene: TRBJ1-4; d_gene: NA; abundance: NA; CDR3nt: TGTGCCAGCAGCCAAGCCCCTAGGGCAGATGAAAAACTGTTTTTT; CDR3aa: CASSQAPRADEKLFF
v_gene: TRBV10-2; j_gene: TRBJ2-1; d_gene: TRBD1; abundance: NA; CDR3nt: TGCGCCAGCAGTGAGTCAAAGACAGGGGGCAATGAGCAGTTCTTC; CDR3aa: CASSESKTGGNEQFF
v_gene: TRBV11-2; j_gene: TRBJ1-6; d_gene: TRBD1; abundance: NA; CDR3nt: TGTGCCAGCAGCCTCCGGGACAGGGGGAATTCACCCCTCCACTTT; CDR3aa: CASSLRDRGNSPLHF
v_gene: TRBV19; j_gene: TRBJ1-5; d_gene: TRBD1; abundance: NA; CDR3nt: TGTGCCAGTAGTATCAGGACAGGGAGGAATCAGCCCCAGCATTTT; CDR3aa: CASSIRTGRNQPQHF
v_gene: TRBV4-2; j_gene: TRBJ1-2; d_gene: TRBD1; abundance: once; CDR3nt: TGTGCCAGCAGCCAAGATGGACAGGTCTATGGCTACACCTTC; CDR3aa: CASSQDGQVYGYTF
v_gene: TRBV4-1; j_gene: TRBJ2-2; d_gene: TRBD1; abundance: NA; CDR3nt: TGCGCCAGCAGCCAAGTCGACAGGGAAACCGGGGAGCTGTTTTTT; CDR3aa: CASSQVDRETGELFF
v_gene: TRBV27; j_gene: TRBJ2-7; d_gene: TRBD2; abundance: once; CDR3nt: TGTGCCAGCAGCCGGGCCCCCGGGACTAGCAGCTACGAGCAGTACTTC; CDR3aa: CASSRAPGTSSYEQYF
v_gene: TRBV5-8; j_gene: TRBJ2-3; d_gene: TRBD1; abundance: NA; CDR3nt: TGTGCCAGCAGTAAGGGACAGGGCCTCACAGATACGCAGTATTTT; CDR3aa: CASSKGQGLTDTQYF
v_gene: TRBV4-1; j_gene: TRBJ2-7; d_gene: TRBD2; abundance: NA; CDR3nt: TGCGCCAGCAGCCAAGAAAATGTAGTTGGACTAGCGGGAGGGCCCTACGAGCAGTACTTC; CDR3aa: CASSQENVVGLAGGPYEQYF
v_gene: TRBV11-2; j_gene: TRBJ1-1; d_gene: NA; abundance: NA; CDR3nt: TGTGCCAGCAGCCTTCAGAACACTGAAGCTTTCTTT; CDR3aa: CASSLQNTEAFF
v_gene: TRBV7-8; j_gene: TRBJ1-1; d_gene: NA; abundance: NA; CDR3nt: TGTGCCAGCAGCTCTTGGGCGACGGACACTGAAGCTTTCTTT; CDR3aa: CASSSWATDTEAFF
v_gene: TRBV18; j_gene: TRBJ2-2; d_gene: TRBD1; abundance: once; CDR3nt: TGTGCCAGCTCACCTTTTAAGGGGGCGGTGAACACCGGGGAGCTGTTTTTT; CDR3aa: CASSPFKGAVNTGELFF
v_gene: TRBV15; j_gene: TRBJ1-4; d_gene: NA; abundance: NA; CDR3nt: TGTGCCACCAGCAGAGGTGGGGTTTCGACGACTAATGAAAAACTGTTTTTT; CDR3aa: CATSRGGVSTTNEKLFF
v_gene: TRBV7-8; j_gene: TRBJ1-6; d_gene: NA; abundance: NA; CDR3nt: TGTGCCAGCAGCTTAGCAGGGTGGAATTCACCCCTCCACTTT; CDR3aa: CASSLAGWNSPLHF
v_gene: TRBV5-6; j_gene: TRBJ2-2; d_gene: NA; abundance: NA; CDR3nt: TGTGCCAGCAGCCCGAGGAGGATATACACCGGGGAGCTGTTTTTT; CDR3aa: CASSPRRIYTGELFF
v_gene: TRBV4-2; j_gene: TRBJ1-2; d_gene: NA; abundance: NA; CDR3nt: TGTGCCAGCAGCCAAGATCGTGGTTTGGGAGGGGAGACAGTGAACTATGGCTACACCTTC; CDR3aa: CASSQDRGLGGETVNYGYTF
v_gene: TRBV11-2; j_gene: TRBJ2-1; d_gene: TRBD2; abundance: NA; CDR3nt: TGTGCCAGCAGCCAGACTAGCGGGAGCCTCGATGAGCAGTTCTTC; CDR3aa: CASSQTSGSLDEQFF
v_gene: TRBV28; j_gene: TRBJ1-5; d_gene: NA; abundance: NA; CDR3nt: TGTGCCAGCAGTCAGACGTTAAATCAGCCCCAGCATTTT; CDR3aa: CASSQTLNQPQHF
v_gene: TRBV12-5; j_gene: TRBJ2-3; d_gene: NA; abundance: once; CDR3nt: TGTGCTAGTGGTTTAGGGCTAGCGTGGACAGATACGCAGTATTTT; CDR3aa: CASGLGLAWTDTQYF
v_gene: TRBV18; j_gene: TRBJ1-5; d_gene: NA; abundance: NA; CDR3nt: TGTGCCAGCTCACGCGGGGAGTATCAGCCCCAGCATTTT; CDR3aa: CASSRGEYQPQHF
v_gene: TRBV19; j_gene: TRBJ2-1; d_gene: TRBD2; abundance: few; CDR3nt: TGTGCCAGTACCAAAAGAGGACTAGCGGGGGACACCCCCCATGAGCAGTTCTTC; CDR3aa: CASTKRGLAGDTPHEQFF
v_gene: TRBV19; j_gene: TRBJ2-1; d_gene: TRBD2; abundance: NA; CDR3nt: TGTGCCAGTAGGGGACTAGCGGGAGTTTCCTACAATGAGCAGTTCTTC; CDR3aa: CASRGLAGVSYNEQFF
v_gene: TRBV11-2; j_gene: TRBJ1-1; d_gene: NA; abundance: NA; CDR3nt: TGTGCCAGCACCTCCCTCCCCACTGAAGCTTTCTTT; CDR3aa: CASTSLPTEAFF
v_gene: TRBV19; j_gene: TRBJ1-1; d_gene: NA; abundance: few; CDR3nt: TGTGCCAGTAGTATAAGGGGGTCGGGGAAAGCGAACACTGAAGCTTTCTTT; CDR3aa: CASSIRGSGKANTEAFF
v_gene: TRBV6-1; j_gene: TRBJ2-7; d_gene: TRBD2; abundance: NA; CDR3nt: TGTGCCAGCAGTGACAGCGGGGCGAGCTCCTACGAGCAGTACTTC; CDR3aa: CASSDSGASSYEQYF
v_gene: TRBV6-1; j_gene: TRBJ1-6; d_gene: NA; abundance: NA; CDR3nt: TGTGCCAGCAGTGAAGCGATAGGGTCTTATAATTCACCCCTCCACTTT; CDR3aa: CASSEAIGSYNSPLHF
v_gene: TRBV30; j_gene: TRBJ2-3; d_gene: NA; abundance: NA; CDR3nt: TGTGCCTGGAGTCCCTCTTCGACAGTTACGCAGTATTTT; CDR3aa: CAWSPSSTVTQYF
v_gene: TRBV11-2; j_gene: TRBJ2-3; d_gene: TRBD2; abundance: NA; CDR3nt: TGTGCCAGCAGCTTAGGACTAGCGGGAGGTAACCTCAACACAGATACGCAGTATTTT; CDR3aa: CASSLGLAGGNLNTDTQYF